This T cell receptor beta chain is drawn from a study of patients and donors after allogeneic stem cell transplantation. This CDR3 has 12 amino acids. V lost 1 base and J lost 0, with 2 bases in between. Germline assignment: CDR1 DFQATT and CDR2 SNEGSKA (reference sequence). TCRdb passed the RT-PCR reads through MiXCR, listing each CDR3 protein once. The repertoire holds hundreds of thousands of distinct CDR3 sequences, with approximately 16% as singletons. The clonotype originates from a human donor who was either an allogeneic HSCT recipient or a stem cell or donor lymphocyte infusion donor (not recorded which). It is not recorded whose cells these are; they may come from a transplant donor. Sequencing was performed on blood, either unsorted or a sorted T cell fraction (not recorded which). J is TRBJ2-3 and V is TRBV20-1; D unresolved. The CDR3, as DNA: TGCAGTGCTAGAGGCAGCACAGATACGCAGTATTTT. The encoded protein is CSARGSTDTQYF.